This TCR beta chain is drawn from a study of T cells in Graves' hyperthyroidism and ophthalmopathy. Broader study findings: The model predicted ophthalmopathy a median around seven months before onset.

From RNA transcripts, TCR beta CDR3 regions were amplified. The HTBI primer set served for first-round RT-PCR of the TCR CDR3. Via MiXCR, TCRdb re-called the multiplex PCR reads, giving one row per CDR3 protein. Seen here are around 280,000 distinct CDR3 sequences, about 14% observed once, and the top ten hold more than 7.5%. Many counts were recorded for this clonotype. Its antigen is unknown. In making diagnoses, clinical symptoms, serum thyroxine and TRAb, thyroid ultrasound and orbital computed tomography were all used. Between the trimmed V and J ends, which lost 3 bases and 6 bases, there was a span of 15 bases. Germline V gene data show CDR1 as SEHNR and CDR2 as FQNEAQ (reference sequence). The CDR3 spans 14 residues.

The gene calls are TRBV7-9 and TRBJ2-7, with D possibly matching TRBD2 (5 bases). This clonotype was obtained from a young woman with Graves' hyperthyroidism that later progressed to Graves' ophthalmopathy. The sample taken for sequencing was blood. CDR3 loop: CASSLDGVWREQYF. The DNA of the CDR3 is TGTGCCAGCAGCTTGGACGGGGTGTGGCGCGAGCAGTACTTC.